The clone carrying this TCR beta chain occurred a few times. In the authors' methods: Using reference gene primer amplification, nucleated cell counts were estimated. Measured with immunoSEQ multiplex PCR; TCRdb has only the in-frame clones, and not every one. The V and J calls and clone size were taken over from that table, and D and trimming were inferred from the DNA. Among some 38,000 clones listed, 74% were seen once. Seattle's enrolled individuals joined amid active infection and were then monitored longitudinally. This entry comes from a study of blood T cell repertoires in COVID-19. Looking at the study overall: Acute and convalescent COVID-19 samples came from the United States, Italy and Spain.

The V gene's germline CDR1 is SGHRS and CDR2 YFSETQ. With V trimmed by 5 bases and J by 4 bases, 0 bases remained unmatched. The CDR3 length is 12 residues. The chain carries TRBV5-1 and TRBJ1-2, with 9 bases lining up with TRBD1. The TCR was taken from a man between 65 and 85 years old with COVID-19, enrolled during active disease. Sequencing used peripheral blood. CDR3 coding DNA: TGCGCCAGCAGGGGACAGGGCTATGGCTACACCTTC. Encoded protein: CASRGQGYGYTF.